These T cell receptor beta chains were read from a single sample in a study of blood T cell repertoires in COVID-19. Assay: immunoSEQ multiplex PCR; the TCRdb copy retains only in-frame clones and omits some. Of about 110,000 clones detected, over 60% appear once; the ten largest clones hold roughly 4.7%. The sequenced material came from peripheral blood. Receptors were obtained from a human donor in a cohort sampled during active or convalescent COVID-19. Both conserved end residues are trimmed from each CDR3.

cdr3_length: 11
j_call: TRBJ1-2
v_call: TRBV7-9
cdr3_aa: ASSLDTYYGYT

cdr3_length: 15
j_call: TRBJ1-2
v_call: TRBV27
cdr3_aa: ASSPSPVGRVLIGYT

cdr3_length: 10
j_call: TRBJ1-1
v_call: TRBV28
cdr3_aa: ASKTPNTEAF

cdr3_length: 14
j_call: TRBJ2-5
v_call: TRBV6-2/TRBV6-3
cdr3_aa: ASSYDSVTGAETQY

cdr3_length: 15
j_call: TRBJ1-2
v_call: TRBV5-1
cdr3_aa: ASSLGDRGPIRYGYT

cdr3_length: 13
j_call: TRBJ1-6
v_call: TRBV4-3
cdr3_aa: ASSQDTGNNSPLH

cdr3_length: 12
j_call: TRBJ1-4
v_call: TRBV6-5
cdr3_aa: ASSYGTGDVKLF

cdr3_length: 12
j_call: TRBJ1-2
v_call: TRBV6-2/TRBV6-3
cdr3_aa: ASSYDYRGVGDT

cdr3_length: 13
j_call: TRBJ1-1
v_call: TRBV19
cdr3_aa: ASSVLRGLNTEAF

cdr3_length: 13
j_call: TRBJ1-5
v_call: TRBV28
cdr3_aa: ASSIGTNSNQPQH

cdr3_length: 12
j_call: TRBJ1-5
v_call: TRBV28
cdr3_aa: ASSLGGPVESQH

cdr3_length: 13
j_call: TRBJ2-5
v_call: TRBV10-2
cdr3_aa: ASSPQQGGLETQY

cdr3_length: 16
j_call: TRBJ2-3
v_call: TRBV2
cdr3_aa: ASSLGLAGFLSTDTQY

cdr3_length: 10
j_call: TRBJ2-5
v_call: TRBV5-1
cdr3_aa: ASTAQGETQY

cdr3_length: 14
j_call: TRBJ1-2
v_call: TRBV29-1
cdr3_aa: SAGPGQGAPGYGYT

cdr3_length: 12
j_call: TRBJ2-2
v_call: TRBV29-1
cdr3_aa: SVDSGLNTGELF

cdr3_length: 13
j_call: TRBJ1-6
v_call: TRBV5-1
cdr3_aa: ASSLDGTYNSPLH

cdr3_length: 13
j_call: TRBJ1-4
v_call: TRBV7-8
cdr3_aa: ASSPWTARPEKLF

cdr3_length: 12
j_call: TRBJ2-1
v_call: TRBV5-5
cdr3_aa: ASSRGLAYNEQF